This entry is about one TCR beta chain. V was pared by 1 base and J by 7 bases, with 11 bases between. The CDR3 spans 14 residues. Germline-derived CDR1 and CDR2 are LGHNT and FRNRAP. The sample originates from a study of Ad26.COV2.S vaccination and SARS-CoV-2 variants. Treatment in this sample: 15 to 20 received Ad26.COV2.S at low or high dose, single or two shots; about 5 received placebo; per-sample allocation not given. The study sampled participants on day 63 after the first vaccine or placebo injection. Method: immunoSEQ multiplex PCR; TCRdb's copy keeps in-frame clones and lacks some. The sample lists some 340,000 clones, about 86% occurring once.

Sequenced material: peripheral blood, taken in a trial of Ad26.COV2.S vaccine versus placebo. The rearrangement joins TRBV12-5 to TRBJ2-1; D is possibly TRBD1 (5 bases). The clonotype was recovered from a person aged 18-60 years who received the Ad26.COV2.S COVID-19 vaccine or a placebo. CDR3 DNA: TGTGCTAGTGGTTTGGAGCAGGGTCGGAATGAGCAGTTCTTC. Its protein product is CASGLEQGRNEQFF.